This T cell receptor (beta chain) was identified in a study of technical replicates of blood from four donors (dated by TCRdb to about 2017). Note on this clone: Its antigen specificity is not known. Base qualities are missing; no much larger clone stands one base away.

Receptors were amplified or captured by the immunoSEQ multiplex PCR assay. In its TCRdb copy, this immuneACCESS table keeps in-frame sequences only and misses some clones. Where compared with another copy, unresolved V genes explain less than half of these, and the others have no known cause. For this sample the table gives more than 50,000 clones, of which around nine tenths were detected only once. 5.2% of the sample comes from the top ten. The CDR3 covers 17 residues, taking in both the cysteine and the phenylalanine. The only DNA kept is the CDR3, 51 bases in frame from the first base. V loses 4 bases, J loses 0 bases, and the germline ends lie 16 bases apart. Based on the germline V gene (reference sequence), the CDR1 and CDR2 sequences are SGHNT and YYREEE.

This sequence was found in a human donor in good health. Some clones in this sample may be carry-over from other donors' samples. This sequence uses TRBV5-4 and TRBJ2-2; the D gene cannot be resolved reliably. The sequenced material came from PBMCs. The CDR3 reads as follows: CASSPRSGSTNTGELFF. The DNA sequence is TGTGCCAGCAGCCCGAGGTCCGGGTCCACGAACACCGGGGAGCTGTTTTTT. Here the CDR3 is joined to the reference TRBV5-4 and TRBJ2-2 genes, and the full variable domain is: ETGVTQSPTHLIKTRGQQVTLRCSSQSGHNTVSWYQQALGQGPQFIFQYYREEENGRGNFPPRFSGLQFPNYSSELNVNALELDDSALYLCASSPRSGSTNTGELFFGEGSRLTVL.